Included here is one T cell receptor beta chain sequence, with context. Its antigen is unidentified. Measured with immunoSEQ multiplex PCR; TCRdb has only the in-frame clones, and not every one. The profile shows about 9,000 clones, about 88% of them singletons. Indicated time point: recipient sample about 28 days before transplant, after cytoreduction. Recipient blood drawn about 28 days pretransplant and days 30, 100, 180 after. This specimen comes from a study of T cell clonotyping in hematopoietic cell transplantation. In the study overall: Recipients' pretransplant samples followed cytoreduction. Findings of the study overall: Recipient TCR diversity dropped after transplant; expanded clonotypes rose from day 30 to 180. No sorting was done, leaving CD4 and CD8 contributions mixed.

The CDR3 covers 13 residues. Trimming took off 5 bases at V and 5 bases at J, with 10 bases between the two ends. Germline V lookup: CDR1 SGHTA, CDR2 FQGNSA. Material: peripheral blood mononuclear cells, obtained before stem cell transplant. J is TRBJ2-1 and V is TRBV7-2; the D is unclear. The TCR originated in a woman aged 55 to 70 with acute myeloid leukemia. Some clones in this sample may be carry-over from other donors' samples. CDR3 residues: CASSPNMDNEQFF. The CDR3 region has the DNA TGTGCCAGCAGCCCAAACATGGACAATGAGCAGTTCTTC.